The present entry profiles one T cell receptor (beta chain) with its context. This sample is part of a study of shared clonotypes between healthy human individuals. Only in-frame clones appear in the TCRdb table, and some are missing; sequencing was by immunoSEQ multiplex PCR. The repertoire holds about 490,000 clones, with roughly 78% as singletons. The V gene end was trimmed by 3 bases and the J gene end by 4 bases; junction bases not matched to a gene: 7. The germline CDR1 and CDR2 sequences are LNHDA and SQIVND (reference sequence). CDR3 length: 15 amino acids. Sequencing input: PBMCs. This sequence joins TRBV19 and TRBJ1-2; 8 bases align to TRBD1. The receptor's source is a middle-aged woman in good health. Some clones in this sample may be carry-over from other donors' samples. The chain's CDR3 is CASSIGWTGIYGYTF. CDR3 DNA sequence: TGTGCCAGTAGTATCGGTTGGACAGGGATCTATGGCTACACCTTC. Looking up the rest from reference TRBV19 and TRBJ1-2 gives the full variable domain: DGGITQSPKYLFRKEGQNVTLSCEQNLNHDAMYWYRQDPGQGLRLIYYSQIVNDFQKGDIAEGYSVSREKKESFPLTVTSAQKNPTAFYLCASSIGWTGIYGYTFGSGTRLTVV.